The subject of this entry is one T cell receptor beta chain. Germline CDR1 reads SGHAT; CDR2 reads FQNNGV. The CDR3 loop spans 14 amino acids. Losses at the gene ends were 5 bases for V and 2 bases for J; bases not matched to a gene: 6. These data come from a study of graft-versus-host responses after intestinal transplantation. Overall study: All of the recipients had induction that used anti-thymocyte globulin, then tacrolimus and steroids for approximately 3 years.

Profiling relied on immunoSEQ multiplex PCR, and the TCRdb table lists in-frame clones only, not all of them. The sample has 77,000 or so clones; roughly 90% are singletons. The sequence was obtained from a human patient who received an intestinal transplant, so some T cells may come from the graft donor. This chain joins TRBV11-2 and TRBJ2-7, with TRBD1 matching over 7 bases. The sample in question was PBMCs, obtained 98 days after intestinal transplantation. CDR3 coding DNA: TGTGCCAGCAGCCCGAGGGACAGCCCCTACGAGCAGTACTTC. Residues: CASSPRDSPYEQYF.